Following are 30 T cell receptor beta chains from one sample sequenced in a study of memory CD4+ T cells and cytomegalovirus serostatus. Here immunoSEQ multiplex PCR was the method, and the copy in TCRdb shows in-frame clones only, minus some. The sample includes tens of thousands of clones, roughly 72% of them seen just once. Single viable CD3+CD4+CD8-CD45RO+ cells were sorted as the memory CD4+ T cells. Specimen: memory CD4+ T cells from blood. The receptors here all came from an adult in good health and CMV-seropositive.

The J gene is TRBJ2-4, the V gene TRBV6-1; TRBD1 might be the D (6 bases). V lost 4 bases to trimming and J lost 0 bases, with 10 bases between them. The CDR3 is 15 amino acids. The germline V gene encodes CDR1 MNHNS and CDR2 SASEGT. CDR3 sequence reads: CASSGTELAKNIQYF. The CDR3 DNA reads TGTGCCAGCAGTGGGACAGAACTAGCCAAAAACATTCAGTACTTC.

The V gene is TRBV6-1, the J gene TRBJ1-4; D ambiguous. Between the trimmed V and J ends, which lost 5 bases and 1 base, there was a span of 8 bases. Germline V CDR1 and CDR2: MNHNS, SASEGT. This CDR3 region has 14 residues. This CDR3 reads CASSLGETNEKLFF. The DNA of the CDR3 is TGTGCCAGCAGTCTTGGGGAAACTAATGAAAAACTGTTTTTT.

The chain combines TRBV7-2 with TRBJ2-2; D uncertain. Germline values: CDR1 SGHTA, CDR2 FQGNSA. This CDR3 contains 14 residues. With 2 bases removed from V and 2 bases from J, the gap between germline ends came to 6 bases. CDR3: CASSLSVNTGELFF. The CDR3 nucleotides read TGTGCCAGCAGCTTAAGCGTTAACACCGGGGAGCTGTTTTTT.

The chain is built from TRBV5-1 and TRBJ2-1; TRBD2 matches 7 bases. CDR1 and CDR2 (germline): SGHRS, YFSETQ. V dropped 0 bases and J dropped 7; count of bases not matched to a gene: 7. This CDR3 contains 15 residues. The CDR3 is CASSLEESSGNEQFF. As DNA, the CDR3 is TGCGCCAGCAGCTTGGAGGAGAGTAGCGGGAATGAGCAGTTCTTC.

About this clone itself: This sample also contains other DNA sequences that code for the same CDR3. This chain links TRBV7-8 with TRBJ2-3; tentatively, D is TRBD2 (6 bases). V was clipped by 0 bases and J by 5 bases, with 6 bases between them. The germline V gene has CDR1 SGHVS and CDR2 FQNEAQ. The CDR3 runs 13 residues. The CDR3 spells CASSLAREDTQYF. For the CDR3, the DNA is TGTGCCAGCAGCTTAGCGCGGGAAGATACGCAGTATTTT. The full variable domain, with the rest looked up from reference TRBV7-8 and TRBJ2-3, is GAGVSQSPRYKVAKRGQDVALRCDPISGHVSLFWYQQALGQGPEFLTYFQNEAQLDKSGLPSDRFFAERPEGSVSTLKIQRTQQEDSAVYLCASSLAREDTQYFGPGTRLTVL.

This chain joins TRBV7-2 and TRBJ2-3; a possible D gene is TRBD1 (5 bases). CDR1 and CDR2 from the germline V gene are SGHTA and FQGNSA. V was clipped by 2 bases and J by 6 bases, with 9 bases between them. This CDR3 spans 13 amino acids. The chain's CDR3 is CASSLQGFDTQYF. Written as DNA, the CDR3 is TGTGCCAGCAGCTTACAGGGATTCGATACGCAGTATTTT.

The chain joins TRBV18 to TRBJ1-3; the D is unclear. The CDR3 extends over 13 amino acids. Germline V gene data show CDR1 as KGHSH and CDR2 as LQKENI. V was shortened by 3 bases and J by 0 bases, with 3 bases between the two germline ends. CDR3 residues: CASSPGSGNTIYF. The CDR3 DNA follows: TGTGCCAGCTCACCCGGCTCTGGAAACACCATATATTTT.

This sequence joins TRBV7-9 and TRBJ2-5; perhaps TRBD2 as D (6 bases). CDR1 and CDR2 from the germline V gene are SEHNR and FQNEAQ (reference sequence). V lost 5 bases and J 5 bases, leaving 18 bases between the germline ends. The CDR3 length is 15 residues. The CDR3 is CASSPLRARGETQYF. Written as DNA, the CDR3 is TGTGCCAGCAGCCCTCTCAGGGCCCGGGGGGAGACCCAGTACTTC.

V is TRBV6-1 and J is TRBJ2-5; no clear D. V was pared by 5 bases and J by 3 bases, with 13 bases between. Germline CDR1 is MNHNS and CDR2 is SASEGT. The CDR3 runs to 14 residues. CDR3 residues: CASSLTASEETQYF. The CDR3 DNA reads TGTGCCAGCAGTTTAACAGCGTCCGAAGAGACCCAGTACTTC.

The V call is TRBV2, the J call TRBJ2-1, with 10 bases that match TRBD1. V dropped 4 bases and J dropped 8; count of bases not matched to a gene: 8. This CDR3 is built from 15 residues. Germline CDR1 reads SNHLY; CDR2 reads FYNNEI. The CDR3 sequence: CASSVSGQGIDEQFF. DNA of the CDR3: TGTGCCAGCAGTGTCTCGGGACAGGGGATCGATGAGCAGTTCTTC.

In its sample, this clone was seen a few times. The chain's CDR3 is CASNNRDSTDTQYF. The CDR3 bases are TGTGCCAGCAATAACAGGGACAGCACAGATACGCAGTATTTT. The chain links TRBV6-6 to TRBJ2-3; the D gene is possibly TRBD1 (6 bases). V was pared by 7 bases and J by 0 bases, with 11 bases between. The CDR3 loop spans 14 amino acids. Germline values: CDR1 MNHNY, CDR2 SVGAGI (reference sequence).

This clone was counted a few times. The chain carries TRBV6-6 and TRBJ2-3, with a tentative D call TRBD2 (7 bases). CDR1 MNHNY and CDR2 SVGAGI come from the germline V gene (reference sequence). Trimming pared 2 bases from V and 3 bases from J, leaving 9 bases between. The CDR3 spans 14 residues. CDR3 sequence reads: CASSYAGATDTQYF. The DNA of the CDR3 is TGTGCCAGCAGTTACGCGGGGGCAACAGATACGCAGTATTTT.

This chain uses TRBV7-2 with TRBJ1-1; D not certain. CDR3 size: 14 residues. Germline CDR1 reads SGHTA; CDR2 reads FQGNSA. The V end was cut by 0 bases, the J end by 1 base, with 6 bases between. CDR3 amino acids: CASSLAVKNTEAFF. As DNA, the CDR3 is TGTGCCAGCAGCTTAGCGGTCAAGAACACTGAAGCTTTCTTT.

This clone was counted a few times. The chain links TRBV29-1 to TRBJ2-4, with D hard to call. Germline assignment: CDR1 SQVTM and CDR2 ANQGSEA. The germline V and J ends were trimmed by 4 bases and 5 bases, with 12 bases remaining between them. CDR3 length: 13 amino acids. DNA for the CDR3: TGCAGCGTTGGAATCCCCGGGCAAAACATTCAGTACTTC. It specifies CSVGIPGQNIQYF.

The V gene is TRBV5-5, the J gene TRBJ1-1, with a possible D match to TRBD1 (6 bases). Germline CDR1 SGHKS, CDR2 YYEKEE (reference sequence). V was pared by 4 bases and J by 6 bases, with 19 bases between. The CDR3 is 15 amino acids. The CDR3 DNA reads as TGTGCCAGCAGCACCCCGGGAGGGGGTAGGTCTGAAGCTTTCTTT. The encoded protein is CASSTPGGGRSEAFF. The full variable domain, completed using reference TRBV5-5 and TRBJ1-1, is DAGVTQSPTHLIKTRGQQVTLRCSPISGHKSVSWYQQVLGQGPQFIFQYYEKEERGRGNFPDRFSARQFPNYSSELNVNALLLGDSALYLCASSTPGGGRSEAFFGQGTRLTVV.

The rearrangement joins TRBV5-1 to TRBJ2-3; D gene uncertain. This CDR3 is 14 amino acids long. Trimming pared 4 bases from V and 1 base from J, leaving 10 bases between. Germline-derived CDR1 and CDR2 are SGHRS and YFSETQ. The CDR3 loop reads CASSLLSGTDTQYF. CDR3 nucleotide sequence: TGCGCCAGCAGCCTGCTCTCAGGCACAGATACGCAGTATTTT.

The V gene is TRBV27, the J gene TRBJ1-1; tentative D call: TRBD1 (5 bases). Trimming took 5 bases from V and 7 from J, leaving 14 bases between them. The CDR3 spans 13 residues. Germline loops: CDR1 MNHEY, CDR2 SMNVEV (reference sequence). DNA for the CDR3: TGTGCCAGCAGTCACGGGACCCGGGGTGAAGCTTTCTTT. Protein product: CASSHGTRGEAFF.

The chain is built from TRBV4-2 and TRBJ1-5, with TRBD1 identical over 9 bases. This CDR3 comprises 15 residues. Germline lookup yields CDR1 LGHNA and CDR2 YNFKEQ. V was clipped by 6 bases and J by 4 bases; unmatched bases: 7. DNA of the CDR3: TGTGCCAGCAGGAGGACAGGGGTTGAAAATCAGCCCCAGCATTTT. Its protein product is CASRRTGVENQPQHF.

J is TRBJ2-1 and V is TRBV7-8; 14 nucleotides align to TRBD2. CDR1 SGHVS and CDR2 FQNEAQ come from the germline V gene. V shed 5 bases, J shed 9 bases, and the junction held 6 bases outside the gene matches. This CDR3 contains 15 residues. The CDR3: CASSPTGTSGGEQFF. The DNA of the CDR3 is TGTGCCAGCAGCCCAACCGGGACTAGCGGGGGTGAGCAGTTCTTC. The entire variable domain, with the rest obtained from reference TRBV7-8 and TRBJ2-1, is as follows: GAGVSQSPRYKVAKRGQDVALRCDPISGHVSLFWYQQALGQGPEFLTYFQNEAQLDKSGLPSDRFFAERPEGSVSTLKIQRTQQEDSAVYLCASSPTGTSGGEQFFGPGTRLTVL.

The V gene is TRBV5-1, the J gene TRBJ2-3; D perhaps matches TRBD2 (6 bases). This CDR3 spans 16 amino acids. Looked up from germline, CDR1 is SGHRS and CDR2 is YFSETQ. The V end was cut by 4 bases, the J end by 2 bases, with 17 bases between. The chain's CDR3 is CASSPEALALTDTQYF. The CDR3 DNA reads TGCGCCAGCAGCCCGGAGGCACTAGCACTCACAGATACGCAGTATTTT.

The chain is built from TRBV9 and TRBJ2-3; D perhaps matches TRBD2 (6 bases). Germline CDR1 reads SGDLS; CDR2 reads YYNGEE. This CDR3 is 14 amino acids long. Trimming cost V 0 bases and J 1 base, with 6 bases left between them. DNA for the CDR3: TGTGCCAGCAGCGTAGGGAGGGGCACAGATACGCAGTATTTT. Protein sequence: CASSVGRGTDTQYF. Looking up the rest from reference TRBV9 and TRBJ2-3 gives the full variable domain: DSGVTQTPKHLITATGQRVTLRCSPRSGDLSVYWYQQSLDQGLQFLIQYYNGEERAKGNILERFSAQQFPDLHSELNLSSLELGDSALYFCASSVGRGTDTQYFGPGTRLTVL.

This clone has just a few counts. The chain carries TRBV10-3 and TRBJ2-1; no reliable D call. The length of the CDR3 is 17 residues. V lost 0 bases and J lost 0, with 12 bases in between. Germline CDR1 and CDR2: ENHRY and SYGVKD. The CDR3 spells CAISESRQESSYNEQFF. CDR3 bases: TGTGCCATCAGTGAGTCGAGGCAGGAGAGCTCCTACAATGAGCAGTTCTTC.

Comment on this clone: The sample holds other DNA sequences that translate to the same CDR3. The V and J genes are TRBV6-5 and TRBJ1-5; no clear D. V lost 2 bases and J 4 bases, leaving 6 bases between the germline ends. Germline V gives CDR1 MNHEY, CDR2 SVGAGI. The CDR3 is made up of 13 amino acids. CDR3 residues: CASSYDGNQPQHF. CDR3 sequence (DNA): TGTGCCAGCAGTTACGACGGGAATCAGCCCCAGCATTTT.

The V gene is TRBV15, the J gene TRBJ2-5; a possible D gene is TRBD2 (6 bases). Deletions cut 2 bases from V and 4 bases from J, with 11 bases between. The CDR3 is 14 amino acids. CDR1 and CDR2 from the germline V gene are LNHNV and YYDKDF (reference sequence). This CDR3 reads CATSRQLAAETQYF. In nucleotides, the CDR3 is TGTGCCACCAGCAGACAACTAGCAGCAGAGACCCAGTACTTC.

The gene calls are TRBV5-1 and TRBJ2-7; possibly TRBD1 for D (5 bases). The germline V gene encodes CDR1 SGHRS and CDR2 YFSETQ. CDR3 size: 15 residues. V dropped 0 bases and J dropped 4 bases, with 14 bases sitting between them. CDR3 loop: CASSLAPGNMYEQYF. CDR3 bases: TGCGCCAGCAGCTTGGCCCCAGGGAACATGTACGAGCAGTACTTC.

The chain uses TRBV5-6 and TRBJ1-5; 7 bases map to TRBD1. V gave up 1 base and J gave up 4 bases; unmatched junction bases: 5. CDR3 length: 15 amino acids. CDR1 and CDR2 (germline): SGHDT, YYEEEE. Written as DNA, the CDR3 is TGTGCCAGCAGCTTGTCGCGGGACAGAAATCAGCCCCAGCATTTT. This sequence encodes CASSLSRDRNQPQHF.

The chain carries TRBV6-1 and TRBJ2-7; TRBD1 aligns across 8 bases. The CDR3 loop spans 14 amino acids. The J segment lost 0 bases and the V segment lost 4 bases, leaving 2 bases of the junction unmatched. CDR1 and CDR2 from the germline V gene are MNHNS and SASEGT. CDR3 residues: CASSVGQDSYEQYF. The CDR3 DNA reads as TGTGCCAGCAGTGTGGGACAGGACTCCTACGAGCAGTACTTC.

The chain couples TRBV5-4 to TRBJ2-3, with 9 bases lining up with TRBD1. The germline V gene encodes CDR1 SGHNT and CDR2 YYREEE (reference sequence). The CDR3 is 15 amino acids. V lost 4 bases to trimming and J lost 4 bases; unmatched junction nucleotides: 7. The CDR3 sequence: CASSRDRGESDTQYF. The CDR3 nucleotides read TGTGCCAGCAGCCGAGACAGGGGGGAGTCAGATACGCAGTATTTT.

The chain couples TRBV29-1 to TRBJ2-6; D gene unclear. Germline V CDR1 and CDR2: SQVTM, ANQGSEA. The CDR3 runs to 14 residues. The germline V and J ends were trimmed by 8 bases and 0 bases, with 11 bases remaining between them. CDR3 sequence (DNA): TGCAGCCTGACCCAGAGCTCTGGGGCCAACGTCCTGACTTTC. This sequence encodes CSLTQSSGANVLTF.

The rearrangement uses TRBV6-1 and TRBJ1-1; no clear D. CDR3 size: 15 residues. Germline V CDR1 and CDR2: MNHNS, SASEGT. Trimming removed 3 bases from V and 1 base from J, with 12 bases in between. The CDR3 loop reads CASSEVFQGNTEAFF. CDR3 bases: TGTGCCAGCAGTGAGGTATTTCAAGGGAACACTGAAGCTTTCTTT.